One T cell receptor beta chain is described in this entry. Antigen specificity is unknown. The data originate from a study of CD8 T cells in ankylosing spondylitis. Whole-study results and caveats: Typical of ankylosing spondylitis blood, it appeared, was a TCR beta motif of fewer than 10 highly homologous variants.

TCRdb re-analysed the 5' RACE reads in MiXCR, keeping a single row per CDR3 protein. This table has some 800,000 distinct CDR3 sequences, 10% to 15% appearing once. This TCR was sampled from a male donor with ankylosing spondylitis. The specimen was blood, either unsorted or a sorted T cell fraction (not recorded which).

The CDR3 DNA sequence: TGCAGTGCTAGACCCCCAACCGGGAAAAACACTGAAGCTTTCTTT. Translated: CSARPPTGKNTEAFF. The genes are TRBV20-1 and TRBJ1-1; no clear D. V was clipped by 2 bases and J by 2 bases, with 15 bases between them. The CDR3 length is 15 residues. Germline V gene lookup returns CDR1 DFQATT and CDR2 SNEGSKA (reference sequence).